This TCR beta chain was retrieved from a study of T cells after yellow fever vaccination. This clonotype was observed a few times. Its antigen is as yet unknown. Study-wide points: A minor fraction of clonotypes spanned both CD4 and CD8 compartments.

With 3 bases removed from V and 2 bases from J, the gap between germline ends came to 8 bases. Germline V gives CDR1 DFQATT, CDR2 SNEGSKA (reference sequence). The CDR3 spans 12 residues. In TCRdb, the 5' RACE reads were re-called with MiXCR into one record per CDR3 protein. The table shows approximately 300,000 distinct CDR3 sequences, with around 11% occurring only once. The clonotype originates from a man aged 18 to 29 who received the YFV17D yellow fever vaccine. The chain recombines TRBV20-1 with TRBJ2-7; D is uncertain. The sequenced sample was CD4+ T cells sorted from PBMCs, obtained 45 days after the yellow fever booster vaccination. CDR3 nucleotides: TGCAGTGCTAGTGGTCAGCCCTACGAGCAGTACTTC. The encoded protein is CSASGQPYEQYF.